Listed below are T cell receptor beta chains from one sample, sequenced in a study of neoadjuvant nivolumab and ipilimumab in lung cancer. The method was immunoSEQ multiplex PCR; TCRdb's version includes in-frame clones alone and lacks a portion of them. The sample carries about 16,000 clones, around 69% recorded once. The source was tumor tissue, collected after neoadjuvant nivolumab, alone or with ipilimumab, at or shortly before surgery. The receptors derive from an adult with non-small cell lung cancer. CDR3s include the opening cysteine and the closing phenylalanine or tryptophan. The D gene is left open where the match is weak. Not all rows give a size; the values are once, few, many and, for expanded clones, a class.

J gene: TRBJ2-7; clone size: NA; V gene: TRBV5-4; D gene: TRBD1; CDR3 protein: CASSPTGGSQTYEQYF; CDR3 DNA: TGTGCCAGCAGCCCGACAGGGGGCTCTCAAACCTACGAGCAGTACTTC
J gene: TRBJ1-5; clone size: NA; V gene: TRBV10-3; D gene: TRBD1; CDR3 protein: CATRTGSLSNQPQHF; CDR3 DNA: TGTGCCACCCGGACAGGATCCCTAAGCAATCAGCCCCAGCATTTT
J gene: TRBJ1-2; clone size: NA; V gene: TRBV19; D gene: NA; CDR3 protein: CASSRPGADGYTF; CDR3 DNA: TGTGCCAGTAGTCGCCCCGGGGCGGATGGCTACACCTTC
J gene: TRBJ1-5; clone size: once; V gene: TRBV6-5; D gene: TRBD1; CDR3 protein: CASRPQGGSNQPQHF; CDR3 DNA: TGTGCCAGCAGGCCACAGGGGGGCAGCAATCAGCCCCAGCATTTT
J gene: TRBJ1-2; clone size: NA; V gene: TRBV5-1; D gene: TRBD1; CDR3 protein: CASSLGGTGGSHYGYTF; CDR3 DNA: TGCGCCAGCAGCTTGGGGGGCACAGGGGGCTCTCACTATGGCTACACCTTC
J gene: TRBJ1-4; clone size: NA; V gene: TRBV5-4; D gene: TRBD1; CDR3 protein: CASSSQGAPEKLFF; CDR3 DNA: TGTGCCAGCAGTAGCCAGGGGGCGCCTGAAAAACTGTTTTTT
J gene: TRBJ2-3; clone size: once; V gene: TRBV5-1; D gene: TRBD1; CDR3 protein: CASSLGDSNTDTQYF; CDR3 DNA: TGCGCCAGCAGCTTGGGGGACAGCAACACAGATACGCAGTATTTT
J gene: TRBJ2-1; clone size: once; V gene: TRBV5-1; D gene: NA; CDR3 protein: CASSSWAASGEQFF; CDR3 DNA: TGCGCCAGCAGCTCGTGGGCGGCGAGCGGGGAGCAGTTCTTC
J gene: TRBJ2-7; clone size: few; V gene: TRBV6-5; D gene: NA; CDR3 protein: CASSYADPRAYEQYF; CDR3 DNA: TGTGCCAGCAGTTACGCGGACCCAAGGGCCTACGAGCAGTACTTC
J gene: TRBJ1-5; clone size: NA; V gene: TRBV9; D gene: TRBD1; CDR3 protein: CASSLTGEVGNQPQHF; CDR3 DNA: TGTGCCAGCAGCCTAACAGGGGAAGTAGGCAATCAGCCCCAGCATTTT